Following are 2 T cell receptor beta chains from one sample sequenced in a study of blood T cell repertoires in COVID-19. Clones were sequenced by immunoSEQ multiplex PCR, and TCRdb holds only the in-frame ones, with some missing. Among some 58,000 clones listed, about 75% were seen once. The sample taken for sequencing was peripheral blood. The receptors shown here come from a human donor in a cohort sampled during active COVID-19.

This chain links TRBV7-8 with TRBJ1-2; D is uncertain. The germline V and J ends were trimmed by 1 base and 2 bases, with 5 bases remaining between them. Germline V CDR1 and CDR2: SGHVS, FQNEAQ. The CDR3 length is 13 residues. The CDR3 DNA follows: TGTGCCAGCAGCTTAGGGCCAAACTATGGCTACACCTTC. This translates into CASSLGPNYGYTF. The variable domain in full, completed from reference TRBV7-8 and TRBJ1-2, reads GAGVSQSPRYKVAKRGQDVALRCDPISGHVSLFWYQQALGQGPEFLTYFQNEAQLDKSGLPSDRFFAERPEGSVSTLKIQRTQQEDSAVYLCASSLGPNYGYTFGSGTRLTVV.

A few counts support this clone. The chain carries TRBV7-2 and TRBJ1-2; 7 bases agree with TRBD1. The germline gives CDR1 SGHTA, CDR2 FQGNSA. The CDR3 is 13 amino acids. J gave up 7 bases and V 10 bases, and 12 bases lay outside the gene matches. The CDR3 here is CATGTQGSFGYTF. As DNA, the CDR3 is TGTGCCACCGGAACACAGGGGAGCTTTGGCTACACCTTC.